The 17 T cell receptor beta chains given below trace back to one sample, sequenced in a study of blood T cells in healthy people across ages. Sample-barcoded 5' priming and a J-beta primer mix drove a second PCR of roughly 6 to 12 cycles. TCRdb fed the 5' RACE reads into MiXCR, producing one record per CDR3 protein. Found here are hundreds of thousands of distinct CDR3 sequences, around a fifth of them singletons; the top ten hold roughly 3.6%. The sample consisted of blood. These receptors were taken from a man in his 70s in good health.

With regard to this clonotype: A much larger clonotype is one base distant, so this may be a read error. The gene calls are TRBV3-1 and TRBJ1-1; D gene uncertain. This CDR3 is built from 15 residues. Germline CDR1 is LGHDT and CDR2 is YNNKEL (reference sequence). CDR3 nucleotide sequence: TGTGCCGGCAGCCAAGAGAGGCACTCCGGCACTGAAGCTTTCTTT. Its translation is CAGSQERHSGTEAFF.

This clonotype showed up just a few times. CDR3 DNA sequence: TGCAGTGCGATACCGGGACAGAGCAATCAGCCCCAGCATTTT. Amino acid sequence: CSAIPGQSNQPQHF. This chain uses TRBV20-1 with TRBJ1-5, with 7 bases matching TRBD1. With V trimmed by 6 bases and J by 1 base, 6 bases remained unmatched. From germline, CDR1 is DFQATT and CDR2 SNEGSKA (reference sequence). This CDR3 has 14 amino acids.

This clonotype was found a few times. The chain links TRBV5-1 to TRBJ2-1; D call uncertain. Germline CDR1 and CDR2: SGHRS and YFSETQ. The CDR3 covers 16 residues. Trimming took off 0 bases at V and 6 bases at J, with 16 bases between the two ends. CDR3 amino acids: CASSLARGALGNEQFF. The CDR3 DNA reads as TGCGCCAGCAGCTTGGCCCGCGGAGCCCTAGGCAATGAGCAGTTCTTC.

The CDR3 DNA follows: TGTGCCAGCAGCTTAAGGCGTGGGCACGAGCAGTACTTC. Encoded protein: CASSLRRGHEQYF. The chain combines TRBV7-2 with TRBJ2-7; no definite D call. V was shortened by 2 bases and J by 5 bases, with 10 bases between the two germline ends. The CDR3 runs 13 residues. The germline gives CDR1 SGHTA, CDR2 FQGNSA.

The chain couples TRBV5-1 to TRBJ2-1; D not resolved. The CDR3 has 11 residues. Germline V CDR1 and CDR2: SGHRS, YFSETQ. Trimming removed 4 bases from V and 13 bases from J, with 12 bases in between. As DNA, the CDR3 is TGCGCCAGCAGCATCCTGGGCCTCCAGTTCTTC. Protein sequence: CASSILGLQFF.

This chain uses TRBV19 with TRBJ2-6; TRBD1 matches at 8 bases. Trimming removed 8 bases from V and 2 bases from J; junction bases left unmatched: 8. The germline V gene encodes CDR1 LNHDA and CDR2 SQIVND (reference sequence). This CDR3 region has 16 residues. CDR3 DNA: TGTGCCAGTGTTTCTAGGACAGGGACTGGGGCCAACGTCCTGACTTTC. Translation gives CASVSRTGTGANVLTF.

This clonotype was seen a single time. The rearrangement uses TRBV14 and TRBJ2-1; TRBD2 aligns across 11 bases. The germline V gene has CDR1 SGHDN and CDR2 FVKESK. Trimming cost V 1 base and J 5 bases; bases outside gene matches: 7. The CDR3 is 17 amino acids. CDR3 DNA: TGTGCCAGCAGCCAAGTTCTCTTGACTAGCGGGAACAATGAGCAGTTCTTC. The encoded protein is CASSQVLLTSGNNEQFF.

CDR3 loop: CASSQARTGNYEQYF. CDR3 in DNA: TGCGCCAGCAGCCAAGCCCGGACAGGGAACTACGAGCAGTACTTC. The chain joins TRBV4-1 to TRBJ2-7, with 8 bases aligning to TRBD1. Germline V gene sequence: CDR1 MGHRA, CDR2 YSYEKL. The CDR3 consists of 15 residues. With 1 base clipped from V and 3 bases from J, the junction kept 5 bases outside the gene matches.

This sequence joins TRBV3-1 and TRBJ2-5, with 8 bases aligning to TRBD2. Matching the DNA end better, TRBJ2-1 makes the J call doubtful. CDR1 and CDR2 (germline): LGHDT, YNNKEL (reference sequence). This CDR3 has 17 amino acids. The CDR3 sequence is CASSQDGTSMFVNEQFF. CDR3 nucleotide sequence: TGTGCCAGCAGCCAAGATGGGACTAGTATGTTCGTAAATGAGCAGTTCTTC.

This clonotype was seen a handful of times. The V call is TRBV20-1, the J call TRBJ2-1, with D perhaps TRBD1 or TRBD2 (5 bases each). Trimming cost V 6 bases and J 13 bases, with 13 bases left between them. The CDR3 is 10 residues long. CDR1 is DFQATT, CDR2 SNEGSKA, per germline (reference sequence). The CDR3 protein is CSAQRGDQFF. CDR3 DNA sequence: TGCAGTGCCCAAAGGGGAGACCAGTTCTTC.

CDR3 coding DNA: TGTGCCAGCACCCTGGACAGTAACACTGAAGCTTTCTTT. Amino acids: CASTLDSNTEAFF. V usage is TRBV2 and J usage is TRBJ1-1, with a weak D call TRBD1 (6 bases). V was clipped by 7 bases and J by 2 bases, with 11 bases between them. The CDR3 length is 13 residues. Germline loops: CDR1 SNHLY, CDR2 FYNNEI.

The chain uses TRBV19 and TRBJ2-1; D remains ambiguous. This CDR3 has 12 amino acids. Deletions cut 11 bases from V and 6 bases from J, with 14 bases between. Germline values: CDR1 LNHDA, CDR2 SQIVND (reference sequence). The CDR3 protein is CAPQRRFNEQFF. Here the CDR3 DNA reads TGTGCCCCCCAGAGGCGGTTCAATGAGCAGTTCTTC.

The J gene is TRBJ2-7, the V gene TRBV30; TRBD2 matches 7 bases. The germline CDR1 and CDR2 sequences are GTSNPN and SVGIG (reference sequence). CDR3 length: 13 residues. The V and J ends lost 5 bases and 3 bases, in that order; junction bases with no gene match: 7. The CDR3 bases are TGTGCCTGGTCCAGCGGGGATCTCTACGAGCAGTACTTC. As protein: CAWSSGDLYEQYF.

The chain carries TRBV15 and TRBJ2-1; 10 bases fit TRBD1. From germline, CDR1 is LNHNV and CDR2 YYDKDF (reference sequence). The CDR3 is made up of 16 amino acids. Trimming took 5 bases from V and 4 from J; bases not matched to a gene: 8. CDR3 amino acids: CATSASDRGLYNEQFF. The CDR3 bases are TGTGCCACCAGCGCCTCCGACAGGGGGCTGTACAATGAGCAGTTCTTC. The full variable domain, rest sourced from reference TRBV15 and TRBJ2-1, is DAMVIQNPRYQVTQFGKPVTLSCSQTLNHNVMYWYQQKSSQAPKLLFHYYDKDFNNEADTPDNFQSRRPNTSFCFLDIRSPGLGDTAMYLCATSASDRGLYNEQFFGPGTRLTVL.

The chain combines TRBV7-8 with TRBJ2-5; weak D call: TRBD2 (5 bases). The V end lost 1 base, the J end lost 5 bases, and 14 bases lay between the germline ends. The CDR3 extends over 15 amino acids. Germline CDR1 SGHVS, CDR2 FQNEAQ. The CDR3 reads CASSLGRTPSETQYF. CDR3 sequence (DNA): TGTGCCAGCAGCTTAGGCAGGACTCCCTCGGAGACCCAGTACTTC.

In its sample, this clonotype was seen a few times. CDR3 loop: CASSLEFSNEKLFF. The CDR3 DNA follows: TGTGCCAGCAGTTTAGAATTCTCCAATGAAAAACTGTTTTTT. V is TRBV12-3 or TRBV12-4 and J is TRBJ1-4, with D uncertain. The CDR3 contains 14 residues. V was cut by 1 base and J by 5 bases, with 8 bases left in between.

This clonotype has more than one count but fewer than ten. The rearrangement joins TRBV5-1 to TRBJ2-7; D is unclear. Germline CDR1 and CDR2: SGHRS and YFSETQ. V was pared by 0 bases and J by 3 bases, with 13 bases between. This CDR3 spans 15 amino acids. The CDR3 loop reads CASSLAGQASYEQYF. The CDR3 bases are TGCGCCAGCAGCTTGGCCGGGCAGGCAAGCTACGAGCAGTACTTC.